This T cell receptor (beta chain) was profiled in a study of T cells in Graves' hyperthyroidism and ophthalmopathy. The germline V gene has CDR1 LNHDA and CDR2 SQIVND (reference sequence). CDR3 length: 14 amino acids. V lost 6 bases, J lost 6 bases, and 15 bases lay in between. Amplification yielded TCR beta CDR3 regions, with RNA transcripts as the source. A first-round RT-PCR of the TCR CDR3 used the HTBI primer set. MiXCR, run by TCRdb on the multiplex PCR reads, gives a single entry per CDR3 protein. The table lists 300,000 to 400,000 distinct CDR3 sequences, roughly 15% of them singletons, with about 20% in the top ten. This clonotype was seen more than once but under ten times.

The genes are TRBV19 and TRBJ1-5, with D unclear. The sample consisted of blood. The receptor was derived from a woman under 40 with Graves' ophthalmopathy. The CDR3 reads CASSLGGLVQPQHF. The CDR3 nucleotides read TGTGCCAGTAGCCTAGGCGGGTTGGTTCAGCCCCAGCATTTT.